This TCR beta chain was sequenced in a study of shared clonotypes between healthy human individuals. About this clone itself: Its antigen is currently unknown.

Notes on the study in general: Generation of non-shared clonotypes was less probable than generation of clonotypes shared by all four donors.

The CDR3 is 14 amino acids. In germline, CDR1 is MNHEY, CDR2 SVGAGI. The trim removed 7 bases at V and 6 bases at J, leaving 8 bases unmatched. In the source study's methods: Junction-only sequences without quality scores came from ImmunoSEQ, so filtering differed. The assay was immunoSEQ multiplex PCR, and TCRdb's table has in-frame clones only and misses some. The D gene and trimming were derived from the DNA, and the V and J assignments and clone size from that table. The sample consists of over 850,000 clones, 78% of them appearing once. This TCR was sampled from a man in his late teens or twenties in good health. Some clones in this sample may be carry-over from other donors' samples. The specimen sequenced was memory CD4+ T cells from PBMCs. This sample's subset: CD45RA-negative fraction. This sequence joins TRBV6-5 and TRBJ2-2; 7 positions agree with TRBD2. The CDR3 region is CASTWDAGAGELFF. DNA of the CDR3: TGTGCCAGCACCTGGGATGCGGGGGCCGGGGAGCTGTTTTTT.